Each of the 13 T cell receptor beta chains below was sequenced from the same sample in a study of control samples from healthy donors and cancer patients. Sequenced by immunoSEQ multiplex PCR; TCRdb stores in-frame clones only, minus some. The sample gives 120,000 or so clones, around 87% of which show up once; just under 3% is in the top ten. Sequencing used blood. Source of these receptors: a man aged 55 to 69 in good health.

The CDR3 loop is CASSSQGTNTEAFF. The CDR3 DNA sequence: TGTGCCAGCAGCTCCCAGGGGACGAACACTGAAGCTTTCTTT. The chain employs TRBV7-2 and TRBJ1-1; D is perhaps TRBD1 (6 bases). Germline V gene data show CDR1 as SGHTA and CDR2 as FQGNSA. There are 14 residues in the CDR3. The V and J ends lost 4 bases and 1 base respectively, with 10 bases between them.

The chain recombines TRBV24-1 with TRBJ1-5; perhaps TRBD1 as D (5 bases). Germline lookup yields CDR1 KGHDR and CDR2 SFDVKD. Trimming stripped 5 bases from V and 7 bases from J, with 14 bases between. The CDR3 totals 14 residues. CDR3 nucleotides: TGTGCCACCAGTGGCCATTCCCAGGGCCAGCCCCAGCATTTT. The encoded protein is CATSGHSQGQPQHF.

This clone was counted once. The genes are TRBV27 and TRBJ1-4; D is uncertain. Germline V gene data show CDR1 as MNHEY and CDR2 as SMNVEV (reference sequence). V gave up 4 bases and J gave up 6 bases, with 15 bases separating them. CDR3 length: 15 residues. CDR3 nucleotides: TGTGCCAGCAGTTCACTTCAAAAGGGTTATGAAAAACTGTTTTTT. This codes for CASSSLQKGYEKLFF.

The J gene is TRBJ1-2, the V gene TRBV4-3; D unresolved. CDR1 and CDR2 from the germline V gene are LGHNA and YSLEER. The germline V and J ends were trimmed by 4 bases and 3 bases, with 15 bases remaining between them. The CDR3 covers 15 residues. CDR3 protein: CASSLEGSEYYGYTF. CDR3 bases: TGCGCCAGCAGCCTCGAAGGGAGCGAGTACTATGGCTACACCTTC.

The genes are TRBV5-1 and TRBJ1-2; no definite D call. The CDR3 is 13 residues long. V lost 0 bases, J lost 7 bases, and 10 bases lay in between. CDR1 is SGHRS, CDR2 YFSETQ, per germline. The CDR3 DNA sequence: TGCGCCAGCAGCTTGGTCTTGCAGAGTGGCTACACCTTC. It translates to CASSLVLQSGYTF.

The genes are TRBV6-1 and TRBJ2-7; TRBD1 matches at 7 bases. The CDR3 runs 13 residues. Unmatched junction bases numbered 3, after V lost 3 bases and J lost 4 bases. Germline CDR1 MNHNS, CDR2 SASEGT. This chain's CDR3 is CASSEQGVYEQYF. DNA of the CDR3: TGTGCCAGCAGTGAGCAGGGGGTGTACGAGCAGTACTTC.

V and J are TRBV9 and TRBJ2-3, with D unresolved. The V gene's germline CDR1 is SGDLS and CDR2 YYNGEE. V gave up 0 bases and J gave up 1 base, with 6 bases separating them. The CDR3 is made up of 14 amino acids. CDR3 nucleotide sequence: TGTGCCAGCAGCGTAGACCCCCGCACAGATACGCAGTATTTT. Translation: CASSVDPRTDTQYF.

The chain uses TRBV25-1 and TRBJ1-1, with 7 nucleotides matching TRBD1. The V segment lost 3 bases and the J segment 11 bases; nucleotides outside the gene matches: 9. CDR3 length equals 13 residues. Germline CDR1 is MGHDK and CDR2 is SYGVNS. CDR3 DNA sequence: TGTGCCAGCAGTGATCTTGCGAGACAGGGTGCTTTCTTT. It encodes CASSDLARQGAFF.

This chain joins TRBV7-2 and TRBJ2-2; maybe TRBD1 (6 bases). The CDR3 totals 15 residues. V was pared by 5 bases and J by 9 bases, with 19 bases between. CDR1 and CDR2 from the germline V gene are SGHTA and FQGNSA. The CDR3 here is CASSTDGTTGRELFF. CDR3 sequence (DNA): TGTGCCAGCAGCACCGACGGGACAACGGGTAGGGAGCTGTTTTTT.

This clone is a singleton in its sample. The rearrangement links TRBV28 to TRBJ1-5; D gene unclear. The germline gives CDR1 MDHEN, CDR2 SYDVKM. The length of the CDR3 is 16 residues. V was pared by 6 bases and J by 3 bases, with 18 bases between. As DNA, the CDR3 is TGTGCCAGCAGCTACCCAGGAGACACACCCAATCAGCCCCAGCATTTT. Encoded protein: CASSYPGDTPNQPQHF.

This clone was observed a few times. The V gene is TRBV5-1, the J gene TRBJ2-2; D possibly uses TRBD1 or TRBD2 (5 bases each). V lost 2 bases and J 6 bases, leaving 11 bases between the germline ends. This CDR3 has 14 residues. The germline V gene has CDR1 SGHRS and CDR2 YFSETQ. This CDR3 reads CASSFGGMAGELFF. The CDR3 coding sequence is TGCGCCAGCAGCTTTGGGGGAATGGCCGGGGAGCTGTTTTTT.

The chain combines TRBV5-1 with TRBJ1-1, with TRBD1 matching over 7 bases. The CDR3 is made up of 14 amino acids. V gave up 4 bases and J gave up 2 bases; unmatched junction bases: 5. Germline V lookup: CDR1 SGHRS, CDR2 YFSETQ. The CDR3 bases are TGCGCCAGCAGCCCGGGGACAGACAACACTGAAGCTTTCTTT. It specifies CASSPGTDNTEAFF.

The V gene is TRBV5-1, the J gene TRBJ2-3; possibly TRBD2 for D (5 bases). Germline assignment: CDR1 SGHRS and CDR2 YFSETQ. The CDR3 sequence is 15 residues long. The V end lost 4 bases, the J end lost 0 bases, and 12 bases lay between the germline ends. This chain's CDR3 is CASSLDYLSTDTQYF. The CDR3 DNA reads as TGCGCCAGCAGCCTAGACTATTTGAGCACAGATACGCAGTATTTT. Supplemented by reference TRBV5-1 and TRBJ2-3, the full variable domain reads KAGVTQTPRYLIKTRGQQVTLSCSPISGHRSVSWYQQTPGQGLQFLFEYFSETQRNKGNFPGRFSGRQFSNSRSEMNVSTLELGDSALYLCASSLDYLSTDTQYFGPGTRLTVL.